A single sample gave rise to the 3 T cell receptor beta chains below, sequenced in a study of blood T cells in healthy people across ages. It was with a sample-barcoded 5' primer and a J-beta primer mix that a second PCR of roughly 7 to 12 cycles was run. From the 5' RACE reads, TCRdb called clonotypes with MiXCR, one entry per CDR3 protein. The repertoire holds 800,000 to 1,300,000 distinct CDR3 sequences, with 20% to 25% as singletons. The sample was also linked to a second study, of T cells of mothers and their children.

Sequencing was done on a sample of blood. Source of these receptors: a girl aged 2-10 years in good health.

J is TRBJ1-2 and V is TRBV10-3; D is perhaps TRBD1 (6 bases). This CDR3 is built from 13 residues. The ends were cut back, 5 bases at V and 2 bases at J, with 9 bases in the middle. Germline CDR1 reads ENHRY; CDR2 reads SYGVKD. CDR3 loop: CAISSQGNYGYTF. As DNA, the CDR3 is TGTGCCATCAGTTCACAGGGAAACTATGGCTACACCTTC.

The gene calls are TRBV5-5 and TRBJ2-1; a possible D gene is TRBD1 (5 bases). The CDR3 is made up of 13 amino acids. V was pared by 1 base and J by 11 bases, with 13 bases between. Looked up from germline, CDR1 is SGHKS and CDR2 is YYEKEE (reference sequence). The CDR3 DNA follows: TGTGCCAGCAGCTTGACAGGCTCCGAGAAGCAGTTCTTC. This codes for CASSLTGSEKQFF.

The chain carries TRBV10-3 and TRBJ2-5; D remains unclear. The J call could be wrong; TRBJ2-7 is a better fit for the DNA end. CDR3 length equals 13 residues. In germline, CDR1 is ENHRY, CDR2 SYGVKD. Here the CDR3 DNA reads TGTGCCATCAGTGGCGAGCCGGAGTGCGAGCAGTACTTC. This gives the protein CAISGEPECEQYF.